This T cell receptor beta chain was identified in a study of blood T cell repertoires in COVID-19. Study overall: Sample material is recorded as cDNA or gDNA derived from T cells, B-cell-depleted T cells, or PBMCs.

CDR3 length equals 15 residues. The V and J ends lost 4 bases and 6 bases respectively, with 13 bases between them. CDR1 MGHRA and CDR2 YSYEKL come from the germline V gene. Sequenced by immunoSEQ multiplex PCR; TCRdb stores in-frame clones only, minus some. The sample holds more than 65,000 clones, 80% to 85% seen once. The sequencing input was peripheral blood. The TCR sequence derives from an elderly woman with acute or convalescent COVID-19. This chain connects TRBV4-1 to TRBJ2-6; no clear D gene. CDR3 DNA sequence: TGCGCCAGCAGCCTGTCCAGGTTTGAGGCCAACGTCCTGACTTTC. Encoded protein: CASSLSRFEANVLTF.